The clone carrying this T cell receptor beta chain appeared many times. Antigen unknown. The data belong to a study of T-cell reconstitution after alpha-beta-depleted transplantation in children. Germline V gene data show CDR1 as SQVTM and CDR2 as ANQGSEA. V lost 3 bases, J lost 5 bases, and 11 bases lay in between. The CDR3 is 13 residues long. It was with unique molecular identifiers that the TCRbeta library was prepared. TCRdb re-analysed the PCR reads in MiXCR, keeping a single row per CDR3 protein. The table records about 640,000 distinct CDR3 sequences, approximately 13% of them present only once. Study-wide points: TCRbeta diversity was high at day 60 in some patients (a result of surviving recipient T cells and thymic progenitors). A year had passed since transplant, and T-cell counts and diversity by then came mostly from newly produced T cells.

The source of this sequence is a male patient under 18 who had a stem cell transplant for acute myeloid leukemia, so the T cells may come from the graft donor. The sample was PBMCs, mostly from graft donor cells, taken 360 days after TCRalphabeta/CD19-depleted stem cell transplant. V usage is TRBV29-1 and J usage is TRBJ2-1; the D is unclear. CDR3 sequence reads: CSVDPRAHNEQFF. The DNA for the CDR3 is TGCAGCGTTGACCCACGGGCCCACAATGAGCAGTTCTTC.